A single T cell receptor beta chain is shown here with its context. This clone was found a few times. The antigen it recognizes is unknown. The CDR3 extends 3 residues past the end of the read, so its final part is completed from the germline J gene. The data were taken from a study of T cell clonality in common variable immunodeficiency (dated by TCRdb to the mid-2010s). Overall study outcomes, separate from this receptor: Compared with healthy controls, CVID subjects showed increased TCRbeta clonality (t-test p = 0.018), a feature most characteristic of about a third of subjects. Correlations between repertoire features and clinical complications were limited by patient heterogeneity within the CVID cohort. CVID subjects shared fewer TCRbeta clones with each other than healthy controls did (p < 0.0001). Reportedly, TCRbeta sequences from CVID had fewer deletions and N-nucleotide insertions, and highly modified clones with 13 or more V deletions were absent from CVID. Even though DNA input was the same, control samples had an average of around 78,000 unique sequences each, compared with 25,000 to 35,000 in CVID samples. According to the authors, finding the cause of the higher clonality in CVID would require sequencing the repertoires of T cell subpopulations.

For sequencing, equivalent amounts of genomic DNA were input from CVID and control samples. For every sample, a 60 bp segment covering the rearranged TCRbeta CDR3 region was amplified and then sequenced. TCRbeta amplification used the immunoSEQ assay, a bias-corrected multiplex PCR with high-throughput sequencing. For the original study's pipeline: Every unique nucleotide sequence was considered a clone and was annotated with V, D and J genes, copy number and frequency. Sequences were labeled productive if in frame, and non-productive if out of frame or containing stop codons. Clonality was calculated from Shannon's entropy as previously described. The predicted amino acid sequences of productive clones were used to derive mean CDR3 Kyte-Doolittle hydropathy. The R hclust function was used to hierarchically cluster scaled V gene usage with Manhattan distance and complete linkage. Clone sharing by CDR3 amino acid sequence was assessed by resampling 12 repertoires per group over 100 rounds. The repertoires were searched for about 70 published EBV-specific and 245 published CMV-specific TCRbeta sequences. After two CVID samples that produced fewer than 10,000 sequences were dropped from the analysis, some 41 CVID repertoires remained. TCRdb carries this immuneACCESS record with in-frame sequences only. Its versions omit some clonotypes, under half of them owing to an unresolved V gene in the studies checked, with the rest unexplained. V, J and clone size derive from that table, while D and trimming were established from the DNA sequence. In this sample, about 52,000 clones appear, none counted once only. The ten largest clones take up 3% to 3.5% of the sample.

Including cysteine and phenylalanine, the CDR3 has 14 amino acids. Of the CDR3's DNA, 33 bases were read; they are in frame from base 1. CDR1 SNHLY and CDR2 FYNNEI were looked up in the germline V gene. Trimming accounts for 5 bases at V and 1 base at J, while the number of junction bases matched to no gene is 5. Both CVID patients and healthy controls were predominantly of Caucasian heritage. From each donor, roughly 5 to 8.5 ml of heparinized peripheral whole blood was collected. Genomic DNA from adults with common variable immune deficiency (CVID) and from healthy adult controls was the source for sequencing TCRbeta CDR3 repertoires. There were about 22 healthy adult volunteers in the control group (12 female and around ten male), ranging in age from 23 to 66 years, with a mean age of around 36. Diluted blood was subjected to density centrifugation over Hypaque 1077 or Ficoll-Paque for isolation of peripheral blood mononuclear cells. Genomic DNA was extracted from unsorted mononuclear cells by Qiagen column purification or by a centrifugation-based method.

The source of this sequence is a person aged 18 to 69 in good health. The sample comprised peripheral blood mononuclear cells. The sequence links TRBV2 to TRBJ2-7; the central 7 bases match TRBD1. The sequenced part of the CDR3 DNA is TGTGCCAGCAGTTGGGACAGTGGTTCCTACGAG. Its translation reads: CASSWDSGSYE. The CDR3 in full is CASSWDSGSYEQYF.